One sample yielded the 18 T cell receptor beta chains listed below, sequenced in a study of T cells in Graves' hyperthyroidism and ophthalmopathy. Amplification yielded TCR beta CDR3 regions, with RNA transcripts as the source. HTBI primers were used for first-round RT-PCR of the TCR CDR3. TCRdb reprocessed the multiplex PCR reads via MiXCR and lists one record per CDR3 protein. The data show hundreds of thousands of distinct CDR3 sequences, roughly 40% seen once. Sequenced sample: blood. Receptors were obtained from a man in his late teens or twenties with Graves' hyperthyroidism.

This clonotype appeared a few times. V is TRBV19 and J is TRBJ1-5; D gene ambiguous. Between the trimmed V and J ends, which lost 9 bases and 1 base, there was a span of 13 bases. The germline CDR1 and CDR2 sequences are LNHDA and SQIVND (reference sequence). The CDR3 has 14 amino acids. The CDR3 DNA reads as TGTGCCAGCTCACCAGACGACAGCAATCAGCCCCAGCATTTT. Translating gives CASSPDDSNQPQHF.

The chain uses TRBV7-9 and TRBJ1-1; D remains unclear. The V end was cut by 4 bases, the J end by 4 bases, with 13 bases between. The CDR3 loop spans 14 amino acids. Germline CDR1 reads SEHNR; CDR2 reads FQNEAQ (reference sequence). CDR3 in amino acids: CASSSSPWGTEAFF. The DNA of the CDR3 is TGTGCCAGCAGCTCCTCCCCCTGGGGCACTGAAGCTTTCTTT.

This clonotype appeared a single time. J is TRBJ1-4 and V is TRBV15; no clear D. Deletions cut 1 base from V and 8 bases from J, with 14 bases between. Per the germline V gene, CDR1 is LNHNV and CDR2 is YYDKDF (reference sequence). CDR3 length equals 15 residues. The CDR3 DNA reads as TGTGCCACCAGCAGAGTGGCGGTCTCTGGGGAAAAACTGTTTTTT. It is translated as CATSRVAVSGEKLFF.

V gene TRBV9 combines with J gene TRBJ2-6; D is undetermined. The CDR3 sequence is 15 residues long. Trimming cost V 0 bases and J 0 bases, with 4 bases left between them. Germline V gives CDR1 SGDLS, CDR2 YYNGEE. CDR3 protein: CASSVEDSGANVLTF. In DNA, the CDR3 is TGTGCCAGCAGCGTAGAAGACTCTGGGGCCAACGTCCTGACTTTC.

This clonotype was counted only a few times. The V call is TRBV19, the J call TRBJ1-3; D gene unclear. From germline, CDR1 is LNHDA and CDR2 SQIVND (reference sequence). The CDR3 sequence is 14 residues long. The V gene lost 5 bases and the J gene lost 0 bases, with 8 bases spanning the gap. CDR3 sequence reads: CASSGGDSGNTIYF. As DNA, the CDR3 is TGTGCCAGTAGTGGCGGGGACTCTGGAAACACCATATATTTT.

This clonotype showed up just a few times. The chain links TRBV2 to TRBJ2-2; 13 bases line up with TRBD2. Looked up from germline, CDR1 is SNHLY and CDR2 is FYNNEI. CDR3 length equals 16 residues. V was pared by 4 bases and J by 8 bases, with 7 bases of the junction left unmatched. As DNA, the CDR3 is TGTGCCAGCAGTGGGCGGACTAGCGGGGGCCGGGGGGAGCTGTTTTTT. The encoded protein is CASSGRTSGGRGELFF.

This clonotype occurred a few times. This chain joins TRBV10-3 and TRBJ2-3; 8 bases line up with TRBD2. CDR1 is ENHRY, CDR2 SYGVKD, per germline. V was pared by 4 bases and J by 2 bases, with 2 bases of the junction left unmatched. The CDR3 loop spans 14 amino acids. CDR3 amino acids: CAISGTSHTDTQYF. The DNA of the CDR3 is TGTGCCATCAGTGGGACTAGCCACACAGATACGCAGTATTTT.

The chain joins TRBV25-1 to TRBJ1-6; 7 nucleotides line up with TRBD1. There are 14 residues in the CDR3. With 11 bases clipped from V and 7 bases from J, the junction kept 11 bases outside the gene matches. Germline V CDR1 and CDR2: MGHDK, SYGVNS. The CDR3 bases are TGTGCCGCGACAGGGAGCCAACCAAATTCACCCCTCCACTTT. The encoded protein is CAATGSQPNSPLHF.

This clonotype was detected only a few times. The V gene is TRBV12-3 or TRBV12-4, the J gene TRBJ2-7; 7 nucleotides match TRBD1. The length of the CDR3 is 14 residues. Trimming removed 7 bases from V and 1 base from J; junction bases left unmatched: 7. CDR3 protein: CASTMTGLSYEQYF. The CDR3 coding sequence is TGTGCCAGCACCATGACAGGGTTGTCCTACGAGCAGTACTTC.

This clonotype was observed a single time. The chain couples TRBV7-9 to TRBJ1-4; 8 positions agree with TRBD1. The germline V gene has CDR1 SEHNR and CDR2 FQNEAQ (reference sequence). V gave up 5 bases and J gave up 7 bases; unmatched junction bases: 15. The CDR3 sequence is 17 residues long. The chain's CDR3 is CASSPRQGTDRGEKLFF. CDR3 in DNA: TGTGCCAGCAGCCCTAGACAGGGGACGGATCGCGGTGAAAAACTGTTTTTT.

The sample holds many counts of this clonotype. The DNA for the CDR3 is TGCGCCAGCAGCTTGGAAGGTTTCGGCCAGCCCCAGCATTTT. As protein: CASSLEGFGQPQHF. This rearrangement joins TRBV5-1 to TRBJ1-5, with D hard to call. V was cut by 0 bases and J by 7 bases, with 11 bases left in between. Germline CDR1 is SGHRS and CDR2 is YFSETQ. The CDR3 length is 14 residues.

This clonotype has ten or more counts. The V and J genes are TRBV19 and TRBJ2-7; 12 positions match TRBD2. Per germline, CDR1 LNHDA and CDR2 SQIVND (reference sequence). V trimming: 5 bases; J trimming: 9 bases; junction bases outside the gene matches: 8. This CDR3 comprises 14 residues. The CDR3 spells CASSPLGLAGPQYF. In DNA, the CDR3 is TGTGCCAGTAGTCCCCTCGGACTAGCGGGACCGCAGTACTTC.

Concerning this clonotype itself: This may be a read error: a much more frequent sequence differs by one nucleotide. This chain links TRBV2 with TRBJ1-1; no clear D gene. CDR3 size: 13 residues. CDR1 is SNHLY and CDR2 is FYNNEI in the germline V gene. The V end was cut by 7 bases, the J end by 1 base, with 10 bases between. The CDR3: CASKLAGNTEAFF. DNA for the CDR3: TGTGCCAGCAAGTTGGCGGGGAACACTGAAGCTTTCTTT.

Comment on this clonotype: This may arise from a read error, as a much more abundant clone is one base away. The chain links TRBV15 to TRBJ1-1; a possible D gene is TRBD1 (5 bases). Per germline, CDR1 LNHNV and CDR2 YYDKDF (reference sequence). V lost 5 bases and J lost 0, with 13 bases in between. This CDR3 has 15 residues. CDR3 amino acids: CATSEGMTVNTEAFF. CDR3 bases: TGTGCCACCAGCGAGGGAATGACAGTGAACACTGAAGCTTTCTTT.

This chain joins TRBV15 and TRBJ1-6, with D hard to call. With 0 bases removed from V and 7 bases from J, the gap between germline ends came to 10 bases. Germline V gene sequence: CDR1 LNHNV, CDR2 YYDKDF (reference sequence). CDR3 length equals 15 residues. CDR3 loop: CATSRDKHPNSPLHF. The CDR3 DNA is TGTGCCACCAGCAGAGATAAACACCCGAATTCACCCCTCCACTTT. Looking up the rest from reference TRBV15 and TRBJ1-6 gives the full variable domain: DAMVIQNPRYQVTQFGKPVTLSCSQTLNHNVMYWYQQKSSQAPKLLFHYYDKDFNNEADTPDNFQSRRPNTSFCFLDIRSPGLGDTAMYLCATSRDKHPNSPLHFGNGTRLTVT.

This clonotype was observed a few times. A read error may produce the germline difference seen at one junction end. This chain uses TRBV14 with TRBJ2-2, with 10 nucleotides matching TRBD2. The CDR3 covers 17 residues. CDR1 SGHDN and CDR2 FVKESK come from the germline V gene. The CDR3 is CASSLSLAGRSTGELFF. Written as DNA, the CDR3 is TGCGCCAGCAGCCTTTCACTAGCGGGAAGGTCTACCGGGGAGCTGTTTTTT.

V usage is TRBV6-4 and J usage is TRBJ1-1; perhaps TRBD1 as D (5 bases). CDR3 length: 15 residues. V gave up 6 bases and J gave up 1 base, with 15 bases separating them. The germline CDR1 and CDR2 sequences are MRHNA and SNTAGT. The CDR3 region is CASRTLGAENTEAFF. The CDR3 DNA follows: TGTGCCAGCAGGACCCTTGGGGCAGAGAACACTGAAGCTTTCTTT.

This clonotype showed up just a few times. The chain carries TRBV7-8 and TRBJ2-2; TRBD2 matches 7 bases. The CDR3 spans 16 residues. CDR1 SGHVS and CDR2 FQNEAQ come from the germline V gene. Trimming at V came to 1 base and at J to 8 bases, leaving 10 bases not matched to a gene. CDR3 protein: CASSLDRGGRSGELFF. Written as DNA, the CDR3 is TGTGCCAGCAGCTTAGATCGCGGCGGGAGATCAGGGGAGCTGTTTTTT.